These T cell receptor beta chains were read from a single sample in a study of CD8+ T cells in alopecia areata. Profiling relied on immunoSEQ multiplex PCR, and the TCRdb table lists in-frame clones only, not all of them. The sample includes 150,000 or so clones, around 47% of them seen just once. Sample: CD4+ T cells sorted from blood. Receptor source: a human donor with alopecia areata. Each CDR3 is given with its conserved first and last residue. The D gene is left open where the match is weak. Some rows mark clone size as missing; the rest say once, few, many or name a class of expanded clone.

j_gene: TRBJ2-3
v_gene: TRBV7-9
d_gene: TRBD2
abundance: NA
CDR3aa: CASSIAGGTDTQYF
CDR3nt: TGTGCCAGCAGCATAGCGGGCGGCACAGATACGCAGTATTTT

j_gene: TRBJ2-6
v_gene: TRBV5-1
d_gene: NA
abundance: NA
CDR3aa: CASSLASTGWGANVLTF
CDR3nt: TGCGCCAGCAGCTTGGCCTCAACAGGGTGGGGGGCCAACGTCCTGACTTTC

j_gene: TRBJ2-3
v_gene: TRBV11-2
d_gene: TRBD2
abundance: NA
CDR3aa: CASSWTSAHTDTQYF
CDR3nt: TGTGCCAGCAGCTGGACTAGCGCCCACACAGATACGCAGTATTTT

j_gene: TRBJ1-2
v_gene: TRBV7-2
d_gene: NA
abundance: NA
CDR3aa: CASSLEEGLLGYTF
CDR3nt: TGTGCCAGCAGCTTAGAAGAGGGATTACTTGGCTACACCTTC

j_gene: TRBJ1-2
v_gene: TRBV14
d_gene: NA
abundance: NA
CDR3aa: CASSPTGVPYGYTF
CDR3nt: TGTGCCAGCAGCCCAACCGGGGTCCCCTATGGCTACACCTTC

j_gene: TRBJ2-7
v_gene: TRBV9
d_gene: TRBD2
abundance: NA
CDR3aa: CASSPPGLTYEQYF
CDR3nt: TGTGCCAGCAGCCCACCGGGACTAACTTACGAGCAGTACTTC

j_gene: TRBJ2-1
v_gene: TRBV5-6
d_gene: NA
abundance: NA
CDR3aa: CASSLMGGRYEQFF
CDR3nt: TGTGCCAGCAGCTTAATGGGGGGCCGGTATGAGCAGTTCTTC

j_gene: TRBJ1-2
v_gene: TRBV27
d_gene: TRBD1
abundance: once
CDR3aa: CASSLGAPGTEGYTF
CDR3nt: TGTGCCAGCAGTTTAGGAGCCCCCGGGACAGAAGGCTACACCTTC

j_gene: TRBJ1-2
v_gene: TRBV7-2
d_gene: TRBD1
abundance: NA
CDR3aa: CASSQGQTNYGYTF
CDR3nt: TGTGCCAGCAGCCAGGGACAGACCAACTATGGCTACACCTTC

j_gene: TRBJ1-1
v_gene: TRBV30
d_gene: NA
abundance: NA
CDR3aa: CAGGLGVAFF
CDR3nt: TGTGCCGGGGGATTGGGGGTCGCTTTCTTT

j_gene: TRBJ2-1
v_gene: TRBV2
d_gene: NA
abundance: NA
CDR3aa: CASTRLALYNEQFF
CDR3nt: TGTGCCAGCACCCGCCTAGCGTTGTACAATGAGCAGTTCTTC

j_gene: TRBJ2-3
v_gene: TRBV4-1
d_gene: NA
abundance: few
CDR3aa: CASSQARRASTDTQYF
CDR3nt: TGCGCCAGCAGCCAAGCGCGCCGTGCTAGCACAGATACGCAGTATTTT

j_gene: TRBJ2-3
v_gene: TRBV5-6
d_gene: TRBD2
abundance: NA
CDR3aa: CASSLGAGADTQYF
CDR3nt: TGTGCCAGCAGCTTGGGGGCGGGAGCAGATACGCAGTATTTT

j_gene: TRBJ1-2
v_gene: TRBV7-8
d_gene: NA
abundance: NA
CDR3aa: CASSHSSLRNYGYTF
CDR3nt: TGTGCCAGCAGCCATTCCTCCCTGAGAAACTATGGCTACACCTTC

j_gene: TRBJ2-5
v_gene: TRBV28
d_gene: NA
abundance: NA
CDR3aa: CASSFGPKQETQYF
CDR3nt: TGTGCCAGCAGTTTCGGACCTAAACAAGAGACCCAGTACTTC

j_gene: TRBJ1-1
v_gene: TRBV5-1
d_gene: NA
abundance: NA
CDR3aa: CASSSPGMNTEAFF
CDR3nt: TGCGCCAGCAGCTCCCCAGGGATGAACACTGAAGCTTTCTTT

j_gene: TRBJ2-1
v_gene: TRBV6-5
d_gene: NA
abundance: NA
CDR3aa: CASSSPGPATYNEQFF
CDR3nt: TGTGCCAGCAGTTCTCCGGGACCGGCAACCTACAATGAGCAGTTCTTC

j_gene: TRBJ1-2
v_gene: TRBV18
d_gene: TRBD1
abundance: NA
CDR3aa: CASSRDRSNYGYTF
CDR3nt: TGTGCCAGCTCACGGGACAGATCTAACTATGGCTACACCTTC

j_gene: TRBJ2-7
v_gene: TRBV29-1
d_gene: NA
abundance: NA
CDR3aa: CSVASGHEQYF
CDR3nt: TGCAGCGTCGCATCAGGCCACGAGCAGTACTTC

j_gene: TRBJ2-7
v_gene: TRBV5-1
d_gene: NA
abundance: NA
CDR3aa: CASSNRSPVEQYF
CDR3nt: TGCGCCAGCAGCAACCGAAGCCCCGTCGAGCAGTACTTC

j_gene: TRBJ2-3
v_gene: TRBV28
d_gene: TRBD1
abundance: few
CDR3aa: CALRDRNTDTQYF
CDR3nt: TGTGCCCTCCGGGACAGGAACACAGATACGCAGTATTTT

j_gene: TRBJ2-7
v_gene: TRBV4-2
d_gene: NA
abundance: NA
CDR3aa: CASSPLGAGTNSLEQYF
CDR3nt: TGTGCCAGCAGCCCCCTCGGGGCGGGAACAAACTCGCTCGAGCAGTACTTC

j_gene: TRBJ1-1
v_gene: TRBV28
d_gene: NA
abundance: NA
CDR3aa: CASSPGFTEAFF
CDR3nt: TGTGCCAGCAGTCCAGGGTTCACTGAAGCTTTCTTT

j_gene: TRBJ2-6
v_gene: TRBV28
d_gene: NA
abundance: NA
CDR3aa: CATDRGSPSGANVLTF
CDR3nt: TGTGCCACCGATAGGGGCAGTCCCTCTGGGGCCAACGTCCTGACTTTC

j_gene: TRBJ2-1
v_gene: TRBV2
d_gene: TRBD1
abundance: few
CDR3aa: CASSRDREHEQFF
CDR3nt: TGTGCCAGCAGTCGGGACAGGGAACATGAGCAGTTCTTC

j_gene: TRBJ2-5
v_gene: TRBV29-1
d_gene: NA
abundance: NA
CDR3aa: CSVGKGETQYF
CDR3nt: TGCAGCGTTGGCAAGGGTGAGACCCAGTACTTC

j_gene: TRBJ2-5
v_gene: TRBV30
d_gene: NA
abundance: few
CDR3aa: CARSGDQETQYF
CDR3nt: TGTGCCCGCTCTGGCGACCAAGAGACCCAGTACTTC

j_gene: TRBJ2-5
v_gene: TRBV5-1
d_gene: NA
abundance: NA
CDR3aa: CASSLATDLGQTQYF
CDR3nt: TGCGCCAGCAGCTTGGCGACAGATCTAGGGCAGACCCAGTACTTC

j_gene: TRBJ2-5
v_gene: TRBV7-2
d_gene: NA
abundance: NA
CDR3aa: CASSARGDQETQYF
CDR3nt: TGTGCCAGCAGCGCAAGGGGGGATCAAGAGACCCAGTACTTC

j_gene: TRBJ2-7
v_gene: TRBV19
d_gene: TRBD1
abundance: few
CDR3aa: CASSIGTVYEQYF
CDR3nt: TGTGCCAGTAGTATTGGGACAGTCTACGAGCAGTACTTC

j_gene: TRBJ2-3
v_gene: TRBV27
d_gene: TRBD2
abundance: few
CDR3aa: CASSLRGWVQRGLPGADTQYF
CDR3nt: TGTGCCAGCAGTTTACGGGGTTGGGTCCAGCGGGGCCTCCCTGGGGCAGATACGCAGTATTTT

j_gene: TRBJ1-5
v_gene: TRBV6-6
d_gene: NA
abundance: few
CDR3aa: CASSYPGENQPQHF
CDR3nt: TGTGCCAGCAGTTACCCCGGGGAGAATCAGCCCCAGCATTTT

j_gene: TRBJ2-3
v_gene: TRBV7-3
d_gene: NA
abundance: once
CDR3aa: CASSLNGHHTDTQYF
CDR3nt: TGTGCCAGCAGCTTAAATGGCCACCACACAGATACGCAGTATTTT

j_gene: TRBJ2-5
v_gene: TRBV29-1
d_gene: TRBD2
abundance: few
CDR3aa: CSVPGLADPSQETQYF
CDR3nt: TGCAGCGTGCCAGGACTAGCGGACCCAAGTCAAGAGACCCAGTACTTC

j_gene: TRBJ2-5
v_gene: TRBV6-1
d_gene: NA
abundance: few
CDR3aa: CASSEGQLVQETQYF
CDR3nt: TGTGCCAGCAGTGAAGGACAGTTGGTCCAAGAGACCCAGTACTTC

j_gene: TRBJ1-1
v_gene: TRBV29-1
d_gene: TRBD1
abundance: few
CDR3aa: CSVRGGPNTEAFF
CDR3nt: TGCAGCGTAAGAGGGGGCCCGAACACTGAAGCTTTCTTT

j_gene: TRBJ1-1
v_gene: TRBV27
d_gene: NA
abundance: NA
CDR3aa: CASSLPGRNTEAFF
CDR3nt: TGTGCCAGCAGTTTACCGGGACGGAACACTGAAGCTTTCTTT

j_gene: TRBJ1-1
v_gene: TRBV27
d_gene: NA
abundance: NA
CDR3aa: CASSPWTVTTSEAFF
CDR3nt: TGTGCCAGCAGTCCATGGACAGTTACAACGTCTGAAGCTTTCTTT

j_gene: TRBJ2-5
v_gene: TRBV5-1
d_gene: NA
abundance: NA
CDR3aa: CASSPPKEAQYF
CDR3nt: TGCGCCAGCAGCCCTCCCAAAGAGGCCCAGTACTTC

j_gene: TRBJ2-3
v_gene: TRBV7-2
d_gene: TRBD2
abundance: few
CDR3aa: CASSLASGRAVTDTQYF
CDR3nt: TGTGCCAGCAGCTTAGCTAGCGGGAGGGCCGTCACAGATACGCAGTATTTT

j_gene: TRBJ2-4
v_gene: TRBV28
d_gene: TRBD2
abundance: NA
CDR3aa: CASSPRDYRSLNIQYF
CDR3nt: TGTGCCAGCAGTCCTCGGGACTACCGGAGCTTAAACATTCAGTACTTC

j_gene: TRBJ2-7
v_gene: TRBV30
d_gene: NA
abundance: NA
CDR3aa: CAWRGPKSSYEQYF
CDR3nt: TGTGCCTGGAGGGGACCGAAGAGCTCCTACGAGCAGTACTTC

j_gene: TRBJ2-7
v_gene: TRBV14
d_gene: NA
abundance: NA
CDR3aa: CASSQRTNYEQYF
CDR3nt: TGTGCCAGCAGCCAGAGGACCAATTACGAGCAGTACTTC

j_gene: TRBJ2-5
v_gene: TRBV7-2
d_gene: NA
abundance: few
CDR3aa: CASSFTSGETQYF
CDR3nt: TGTGCCAGCAGCTTTACTTCCGGGGAGACCCAGTACTTC

j_gene: TRBJ1-2
v_gene: TRBV14
d_gene: NA
abundance: NA
CDR3aa: CASSQYYGYTF
CDR3nt: TGTGCCAGCAGCCAATACTATGGCTACACCTTC

j_gene: TRBJ2-3
v_gene: TRBV5-1
d_gene: NA
abundance: NA
CDR3aa: CASKQHDTDTQYF
CDR3nt: TGCGCCAGCAAACAGCACGACACAGATACGCAGTATTTT

j_gene: TRBJ1-2
v_gene: TRBV30
d_gene: NA
abundance: NA
CDR3aa: CAWSTGIAGYTF
CDR3nt: TGTGCCTGGAGCACAGGTATCGCTGGCTACACCTTC

j_gene: TRBJ2-7
v_gene: TRBV29-1
d_gene: NA
abundance: NA
CDR3aa: CSVATRSSYEQYF
CDR3nt: TGCAGCGTAGCCACAAGAAGCTCCTACGAGCAGTACTTC

j_gene: TRBJ2-5
v_gene: TRBV14
d_gene: NA
abundance: NA
CDR3aa: CASSFDSTETQYF
CDR3nt: TGTGCCAGCAGTTTTGATAGCACAGAGACCCAGTACTTC

j_gene: TRBJ2-5
v_gene: TRBV27
d_gene: TRBD1
abundance: NA
CDR3aa: CASSENRGHWGAQYF
CDR3nt: TGTGCCAGCAGCGAAAACAGGGGCCACTGGGGAGCCCAGTACTTC